Below are 14 T cell receptor beta chains sequenced from a single sample in a study of blood T cells in healthy people across ages (dated by TCRdb to the mid-2010s). Library construction relied on 5' RACE. TCRdb records Illumina HiSeq 2500 as the sequencer. A second PCR of about 6 to 12 cycles was run with a J-beta primer mix and a sample-barcoded 5' primer. The public sequencing data were trimmed at Q25 with fastp and processed into clonotypes with MiXCR by TCRdb, which kept only in-frame beta chains. Each entry is one CDR3 protein sequence, shown with its most common DNA and genes. Recorded for this sample are some 640,000 distinct CDR3 sequences; about 52% of them occurred a single time. The top ten clonotypes cover 30% to 35% of the sample. The sequencing sample was made of blood. All receptors derive from a woman aged 55-75 years in good health.

This clonotype was detected only a few times. CDR3: CSVSPRLAGTDTQYF. DNA for the CDR3: TGCAGCGTTTCGCCGAGACTAGCGGGTACAGATACGCAGTATTTT. This chain uses TRBV29-1 with TRBJ2-3; TRBD2 matches 10 bases. Trimming at V came to 5 bases and at J to 3 bases, leaving 8 bases not matched to a gene. Germline CDR1 and CDR2: SQVTM and ANQGSEA. The CDR3 covers 15 residues.

This chain joins TRBV9 and TRBJ2-1; 10 positions agree with TRBD2. The junction had 8 bases not matched to a gene; V was cut back by 7 bases and J by 7 bases. Germline CDR1 SGDLS, CDR2 YYNGEE. This CDR3 is 14 amino acids long. CDR3 bases: TGTGCCAGCGGTAGAGATAGCGGGAGGAATGAGCAGTTCTTC. As protein: CASGRDSGRNEQFF.

This clonotype turned up a few times. The V gene is TRBV4-3, the J gene TRBJ1-5; D is uncertain. The CDR3 consists of 15 residues. Between the trimmed V and J ends, which lost 0 bases and 7 bases, there was a span of 13 bases. Germline V gene lookup returns CDR1 LGHNA and CDR2 YSLEER. The CDR3 nucleotides read TGCGCCAGCAGCCAAGAGTACCTAGGGTGGCAGCCCCAGCATTTT. Its protein is CASSQEYLGWQPQHF.

This sequence joins TRBV28 and TRBJ1-1, with a tentative D call TRBD1 (6 bases). Trimming stripped 8 bases from V and 1 base from J, with 14 bases between. The CDR3 runs 14 residues. Germline CDR1 MDHEN, CDR2 SYDVKM. The CDR3 is CASGQLPENTEAFF. The CDR3 DNA sequence: TGTGCCAGCGGACAGCTCCCGGAGAACACTGAAGCTTTCTTT.

Worth noting for this clonotype: Mismatch with germline at one junction end may stem from a read error. The chain joins TRBV7-6 to TRBJ2-3; the D call may be TRBD1 or TRBD2 (6 bases each). The CDR3 loop spans 17 amino acids. Germline V gives CDR1 SGHVS, CDR2 FNYEAQ. CDR3 in DNA: TGTGCCAGTAGCTTAGCCGCCGGGGGCTCAAGGGCAGATACGCAGTATTTT. Encoded protein: CASSLAAGGSRADTQYF.

V is TRBV12-3 or TRBV12-4 and J is TRBJ2-7, with 8 nucleotides matching TRBD2. V trimming: 8 bases; J trimming: 6 bases; junction bases outside the gene matches: 12. There are 14 residues in the CDR3. The CDR3 DNA is TGTGCCAGCGCCACCAGCGGGAGAGTGGTCGAGCAGTACTTC. Encoded protein: CASATSGRVVEQYF.

The CDR3 sequence is CSAGPERSGANVLTF. In DNA form, the CDR3 reads TGCAGCGCTGGGCCCGAAAGATCTGGGGCCAACGTCCTGACTTTC. The chain couples TRBV29-1 to TRBJ2-6; no firm D call. CDR1 and CDR2 from the germline V gene are SQVTM and ANQGSEA. This CDR3 contains 15 residues. V was shortened by 7 bases and J by 1 base, with 14 bases between the two germline ends.

The rearrangement joins TRBV7-2 to TRBJ2-3, with TRBD2 identical over 7 bases. Germline CDR1 and CDR2: SGHTA and FQGNSA. Trimming cost V 0 bases and J 4 bases; bases outside gene matches: 4. CDR3 length equals 15 residues. CDR3 bases: TGTGCCAGCAGCTTAGCCGGGAGGTCTGCAGATACGCAGTATTTT. Amino acids: CASSLAGRSADTQYF. The entire variable domain, with the rest obtained from reference TRBV7-2 and TRBJ2-3, is as follows: GAGVSQSPSNKVTEKGKDVELRCDPISGHTALYWYRQSLGQGLEFLIYFQGNSAPDKSGLPSDRFSAERTGGSVSTLTIQRTQQEDSAVYLCASSLAGRSADTQYFGPGTRLTVL.

Points on this clonotype: The junction differs from germline at one of its ends, possibly a read error. J is TRBJ2-3 and V is TRBV7-9; D may match TRBD1 or TRBD2 (5 bases each). CDR1 and CDR2 (germline): SEHNR, FQNEAQ (reference sequence). This CDR3 has 15 residues. The CDR3 DNA follows: TGTGCCAGCAGCCCGCCTATAGCGTACACAGGTACGCAGTATTTT. Amino acid sequence: CASSPPIAYTGTQYF.

The sample holds many counts of this clonotype. The chain couples TRBV7-2 to TRBJ2-7; D gene ambiguous. CDR1 is SGHTA and CDR2 is FQGNSA in the germline V gene. This CDR3 region has 16 residues. The V gene lost 3 bases and the J gene lost 0 bases, with 15 bases spanning the gap. CDR3 sequence (DNA): TGTGCCAGCAGCTTGCAGCAAACCGGTTACTCCTACGAGCAGTACTTC. Protein sequence: CASSLQQTGYSYEQYF.

The rearrangement uses TRBV5-1 and TRBJ2-7; TRBD2 might be the D (6 bases). The CDR3 spans 14 residues. Between the trimmed V and J ends, which lost 1 base and 0 bases, there was a span of 8 bases. Germline CDR1 and CDR2: SGHRS and YFSETQ. The CDR3 nucleotides read TGCGCCAGCAGCTTGCTAGCGAGCTCCTACGAGCAGTACTTC. Its protein product is CASSLLASSYEQYF.

This clonotype occurred a few times. The genes are TRBV4-2 and TRBJ2-1, with D uncertain. Looked up from germline, CDR1 is LGHNA and CDR2 is YNFKEQ. V lost 1 base to trimming and J lost 1 base, with 11 bases between them. The CDR3 sequence is 16 residues long. CDR3 residues: CASSQVSTLSYNEQFF. The CDR3 DNA is TGTGCCAGCAGCCAAGTCTCCACCCTGTCCTACAATGAGCAGTTCTTC.

This clonotype came up many times. The chain employs TRBV3-1 and TRBJ2-3; 13 positions match TRBD2. Per the germline V gene, CDR1 is LGHDT and CDR2 is YNNKEL (reference sequence). The CDR3 consists of 15 residues. V shed 6 bases and J 4 bases; nucleotides not matched to a gene: 4. CDR3 region: CASSRTSGSADTQYF. In DNA form, the CDR3 reads TGTGCCAGCAGTCGGACTAGCGGGAGCGCAGATACGCAGTATTTT.

In DNA form, the CDR3 reads TGTGCCAGCAGCCATGGACAGGTCTATGGCTACACCTTC. Encoded protein: CASSHGQVYGYTF. The chain recombines TRBV7-9 with TRBJ1-2; 7 nucleotides match TRBD1. CDR1 SEHNR and CDR2 FQNEAQ come from the germline V gene (reference sequence). Trimming at V came to 5 bases and at J to 4 bases, leaving 4 bases not matched to a gene. The CDR3 totals 13 residues.